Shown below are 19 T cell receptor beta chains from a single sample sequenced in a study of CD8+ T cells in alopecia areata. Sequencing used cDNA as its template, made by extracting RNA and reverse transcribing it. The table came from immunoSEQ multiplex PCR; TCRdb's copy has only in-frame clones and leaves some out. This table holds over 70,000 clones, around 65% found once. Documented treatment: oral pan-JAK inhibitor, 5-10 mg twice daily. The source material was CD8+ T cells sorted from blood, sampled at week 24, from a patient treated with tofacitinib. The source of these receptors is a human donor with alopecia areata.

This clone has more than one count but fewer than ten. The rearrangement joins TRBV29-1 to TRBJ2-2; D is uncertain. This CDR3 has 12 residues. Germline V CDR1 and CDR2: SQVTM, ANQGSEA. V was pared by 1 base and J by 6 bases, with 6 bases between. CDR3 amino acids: CSVEGTAGELFF. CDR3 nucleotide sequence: TGCAGCGTTGAAGGTACAGCCGGGGAGCTGTTTTTT.

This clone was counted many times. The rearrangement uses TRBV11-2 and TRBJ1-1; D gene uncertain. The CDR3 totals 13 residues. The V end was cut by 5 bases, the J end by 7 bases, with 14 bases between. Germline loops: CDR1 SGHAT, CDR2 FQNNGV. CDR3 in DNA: TGTGCCAGCAGCCCCGACGGACTCCGTGAAGCTTTCTTT. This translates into CASSPDGLREAFF.

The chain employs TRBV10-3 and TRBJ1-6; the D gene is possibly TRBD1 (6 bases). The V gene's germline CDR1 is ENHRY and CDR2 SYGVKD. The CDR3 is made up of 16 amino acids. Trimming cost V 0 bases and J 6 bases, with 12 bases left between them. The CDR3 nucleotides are TGTGCCATCAGTGAGTCGATACAGGGAAGTAATTCACCCCTCCACTTT. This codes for CAISESIQGSNSPLHF.

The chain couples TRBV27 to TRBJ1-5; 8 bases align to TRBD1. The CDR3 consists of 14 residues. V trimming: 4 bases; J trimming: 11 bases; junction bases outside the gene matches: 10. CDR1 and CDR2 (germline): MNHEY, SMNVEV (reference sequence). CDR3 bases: TGTGCCAGCAGTTCTGGGACAGGCCCATCAGCCCAGCATTTT. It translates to CASSSGTGPSAQHF.

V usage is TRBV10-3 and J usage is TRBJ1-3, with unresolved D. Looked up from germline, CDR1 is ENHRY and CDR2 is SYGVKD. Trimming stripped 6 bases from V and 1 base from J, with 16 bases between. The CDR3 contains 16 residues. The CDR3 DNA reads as TGTGCCATCAGCCCTGACCGGATGAGTTCTGGAAACACCATATATTTT. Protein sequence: CAISPDRMSSGNTIYF.

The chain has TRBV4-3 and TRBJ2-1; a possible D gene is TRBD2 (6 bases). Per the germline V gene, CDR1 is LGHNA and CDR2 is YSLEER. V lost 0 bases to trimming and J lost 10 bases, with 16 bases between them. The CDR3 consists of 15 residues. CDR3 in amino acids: CASSQEVGGNQEQFF. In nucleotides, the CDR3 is TGCGCCAGCAGCCAAGAAGTGGGAGGCAACCAAGAGCAGTTCTTC.

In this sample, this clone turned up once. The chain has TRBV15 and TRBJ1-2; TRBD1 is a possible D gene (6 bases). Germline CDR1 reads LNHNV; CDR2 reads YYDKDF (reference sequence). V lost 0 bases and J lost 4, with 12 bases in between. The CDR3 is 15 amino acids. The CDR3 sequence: CATSRDRTDAYGYTF. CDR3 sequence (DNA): TGTGCCACCAGCAGAGATAGGACAGATGCCTATGGCTACACCTTC.

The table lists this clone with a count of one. The chain's CDR3 is CASSFGAPQREAQHF. For the CDR3, the DNA is TGTGCCAGCAGCTTTGGGGCCCCCCAGAGAGAAGCCCAGCATTTT. The chain combines TRBV27 with TRBJ1-5, with a tentative D call TRBD1 (5 bases). Per germline, CDR1 MNHEY and CDR2 SMNVEV (reference sequence). The CDR3 runs to 15 residues. Deletions cut 6 bases from V and 11 bases from J, with 23 bases between.

The CDR3 protein is CAWSPGQSYEQYF. The CDR3 bases are TGTGCCTGGAGCCCGGGACAGAGCTACGAGCAGTACTTC. The chain carries TRBV30 and TRBJ2-7; 7 bases align to TRBD1. CDR1 is GTSNPN, CDR2 SVGIG, per germline (reference sequence). V shed 3 bases, J shed 3 bases, and the junction held 5 bases outside the gene matches. CDR3 length: 13 amino acids.

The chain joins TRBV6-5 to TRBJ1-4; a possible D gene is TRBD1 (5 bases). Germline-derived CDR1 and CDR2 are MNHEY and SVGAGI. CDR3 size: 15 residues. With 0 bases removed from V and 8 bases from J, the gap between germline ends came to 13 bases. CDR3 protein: CASSYSGGDGEKLFF. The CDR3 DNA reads TGTGCCAGCAGTTACTCAGGCGGGGACGGCGAAAAACTGTTTTTT.

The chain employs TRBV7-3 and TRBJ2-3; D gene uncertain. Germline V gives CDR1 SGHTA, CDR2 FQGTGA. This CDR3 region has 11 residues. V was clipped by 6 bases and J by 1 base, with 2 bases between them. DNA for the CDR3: TGTGCCAGCAGGGGCACAGATACGCAGTATTTT. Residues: CASRGTDTQYF.

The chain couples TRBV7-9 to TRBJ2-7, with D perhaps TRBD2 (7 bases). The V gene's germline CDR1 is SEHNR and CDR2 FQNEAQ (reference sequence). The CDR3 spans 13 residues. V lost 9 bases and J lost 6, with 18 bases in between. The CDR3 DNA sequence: TGTGCCAGTGGCGGGGGCCCCCGGAGCGAGCAGTACTTC. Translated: CASGGGPRSEQYF.

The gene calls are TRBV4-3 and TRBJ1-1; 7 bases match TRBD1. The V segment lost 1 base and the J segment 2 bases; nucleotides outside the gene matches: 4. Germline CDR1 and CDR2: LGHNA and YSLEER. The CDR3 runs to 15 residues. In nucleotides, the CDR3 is TGCGCCAGCAGCCAAGGGACAGGAGTCAACACTGAAGCTTTCTTT. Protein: CASSQGTGVNTEAFF.

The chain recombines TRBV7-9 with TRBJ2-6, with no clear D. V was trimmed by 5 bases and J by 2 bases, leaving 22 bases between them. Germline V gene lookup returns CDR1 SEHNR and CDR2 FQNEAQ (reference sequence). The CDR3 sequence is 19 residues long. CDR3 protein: CASSVTRAGRKTGANVLTF. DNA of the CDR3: TGTGCCAGCAGCGTCACCCGTGCAGGCCGGAAAACTGGGGCCAACGTCCTGACTTTC.

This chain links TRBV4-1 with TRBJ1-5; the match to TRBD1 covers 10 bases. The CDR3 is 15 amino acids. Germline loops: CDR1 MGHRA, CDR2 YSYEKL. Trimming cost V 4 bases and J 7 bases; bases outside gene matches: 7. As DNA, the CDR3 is TGCGCCAGCAGCCTGGGACAGGGGATAGGGCAGCCCCAGCATTTT. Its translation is CASSLGQGIGQPQHF.

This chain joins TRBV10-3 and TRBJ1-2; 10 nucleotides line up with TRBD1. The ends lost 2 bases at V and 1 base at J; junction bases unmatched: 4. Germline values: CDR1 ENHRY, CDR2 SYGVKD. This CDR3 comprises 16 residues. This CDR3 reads CAISEKRTGGNYGYTF. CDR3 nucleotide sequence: TGTGCCATCAGTGAGAAGAGGACAGGGGGTAACTATGGCTACACCTTC.

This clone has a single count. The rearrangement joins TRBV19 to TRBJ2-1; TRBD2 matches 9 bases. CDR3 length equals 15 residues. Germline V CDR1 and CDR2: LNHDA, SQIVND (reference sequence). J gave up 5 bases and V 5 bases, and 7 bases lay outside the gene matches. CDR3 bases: TGTGCCAGTAGTCGAGGACTAGCGAGCCACAATGAGCAGTTCTTC. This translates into CASSRGLASHNEQFF.

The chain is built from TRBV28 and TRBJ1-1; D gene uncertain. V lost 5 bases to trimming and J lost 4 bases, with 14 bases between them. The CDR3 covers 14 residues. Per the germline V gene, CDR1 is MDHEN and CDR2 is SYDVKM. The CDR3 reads CASSLAGSSTEAFF. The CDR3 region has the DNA TGTGCCAGCAGTCTTGCGGGGTCGTCCACTGAAGCTTTCTTT.

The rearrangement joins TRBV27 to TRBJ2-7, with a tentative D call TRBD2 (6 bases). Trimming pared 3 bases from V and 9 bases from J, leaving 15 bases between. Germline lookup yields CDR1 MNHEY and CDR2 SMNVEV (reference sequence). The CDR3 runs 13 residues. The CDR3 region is CASSFGQGGPQYF. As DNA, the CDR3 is TGTGCCAGCAGTTTCGGCCAGGGAGGTCCGCAGTACTTC.